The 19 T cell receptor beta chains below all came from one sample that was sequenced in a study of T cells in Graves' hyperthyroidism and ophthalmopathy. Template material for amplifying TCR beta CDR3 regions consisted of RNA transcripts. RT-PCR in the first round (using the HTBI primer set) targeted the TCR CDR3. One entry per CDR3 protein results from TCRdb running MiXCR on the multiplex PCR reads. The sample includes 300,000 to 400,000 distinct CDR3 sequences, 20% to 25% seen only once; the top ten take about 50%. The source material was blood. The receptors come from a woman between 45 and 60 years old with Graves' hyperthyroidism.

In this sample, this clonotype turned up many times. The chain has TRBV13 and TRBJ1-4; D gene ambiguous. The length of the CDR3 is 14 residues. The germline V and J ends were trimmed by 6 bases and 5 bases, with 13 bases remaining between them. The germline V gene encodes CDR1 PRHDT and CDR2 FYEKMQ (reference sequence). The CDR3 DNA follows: TGTGCCAGCAGATCTCGGACCTACAATGAAAAACTGTTTTTT. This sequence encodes CASRSRTYNEKLFF.

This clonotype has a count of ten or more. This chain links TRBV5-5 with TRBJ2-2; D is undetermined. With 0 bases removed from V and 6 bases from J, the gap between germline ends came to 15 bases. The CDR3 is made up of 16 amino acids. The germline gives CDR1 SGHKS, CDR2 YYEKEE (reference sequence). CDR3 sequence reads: CASSLAVVGSAGELFF. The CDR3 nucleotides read TGTGCCAGCAGCTTGGCCGTCGTGGGCTCGGCCGGGGAGCTGTTTTTT.

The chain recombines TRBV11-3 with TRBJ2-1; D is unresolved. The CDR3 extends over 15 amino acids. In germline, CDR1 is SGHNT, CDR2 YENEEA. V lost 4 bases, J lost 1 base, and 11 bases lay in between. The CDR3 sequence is CASSSYASSYNEQFF. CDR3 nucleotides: TGTGCCAGCAGCTCTTACGCGAGTTCCTACAATGAGCAGTTCTTC.

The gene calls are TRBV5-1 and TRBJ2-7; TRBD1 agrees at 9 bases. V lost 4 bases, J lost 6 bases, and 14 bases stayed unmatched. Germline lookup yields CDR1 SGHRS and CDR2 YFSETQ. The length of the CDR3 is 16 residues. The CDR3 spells CASSRVPQGAFGEQYF. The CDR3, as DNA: TGCGCCAGCAGCAGGGTCCCACAGGGGGCCTTCGGCGAGCAGTACTTC.

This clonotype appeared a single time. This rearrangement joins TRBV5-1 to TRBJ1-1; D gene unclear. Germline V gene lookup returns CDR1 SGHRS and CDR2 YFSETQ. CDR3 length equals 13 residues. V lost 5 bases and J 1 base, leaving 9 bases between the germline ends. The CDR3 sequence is CASRSGENTEAFF. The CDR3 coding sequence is TGCGCCAGCAGATCCGGGGAGAACACTGAAGCTTTCTTT.

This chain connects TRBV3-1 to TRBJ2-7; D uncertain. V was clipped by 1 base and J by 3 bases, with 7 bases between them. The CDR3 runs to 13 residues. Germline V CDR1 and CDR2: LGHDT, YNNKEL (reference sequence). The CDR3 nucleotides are TGTGCCAGCAGCCAAGGTATCGGCTACGAGCAGTACTTC. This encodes CASSQGIGYEQYF.

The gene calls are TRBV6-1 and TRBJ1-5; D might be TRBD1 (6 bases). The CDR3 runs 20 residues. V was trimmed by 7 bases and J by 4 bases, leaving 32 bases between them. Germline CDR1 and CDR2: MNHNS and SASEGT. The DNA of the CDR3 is TGTGCCAGCACCGGAAAGCCTTCAGGGGCCGCGGGGCCTCAGAATCAGCCCCAGCATTTT. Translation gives CASTGKPSGAAGPQNQPQHF.

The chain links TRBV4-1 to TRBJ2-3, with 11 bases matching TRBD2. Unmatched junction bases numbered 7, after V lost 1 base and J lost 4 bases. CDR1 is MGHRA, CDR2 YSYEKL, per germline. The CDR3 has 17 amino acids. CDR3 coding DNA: TGCGCCAGCAGCCAAGGTGGGACTAGCGGAAGAGCAGATACGCAGTATTTT. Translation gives CASSQGGTSGRADTQYF.

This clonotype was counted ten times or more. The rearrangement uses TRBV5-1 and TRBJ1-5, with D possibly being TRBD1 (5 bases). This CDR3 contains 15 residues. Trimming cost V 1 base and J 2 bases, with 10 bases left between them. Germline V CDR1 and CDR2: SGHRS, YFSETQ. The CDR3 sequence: CASSLRGVGNQPQHF. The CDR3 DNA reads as TGCGCCAGCAGCTTGAGGGGAGTGGGCAATCAGCCCCAGCATTTT.

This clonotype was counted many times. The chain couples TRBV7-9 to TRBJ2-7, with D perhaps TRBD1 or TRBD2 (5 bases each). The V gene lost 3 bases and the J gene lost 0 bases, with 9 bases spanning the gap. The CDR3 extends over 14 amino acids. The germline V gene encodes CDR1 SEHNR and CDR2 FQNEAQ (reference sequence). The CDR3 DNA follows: TGTGCCAGCAGCTTTGGGACGGTCTCCTACGAGCAGTACTTC. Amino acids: CASSFGTVSYEQYF. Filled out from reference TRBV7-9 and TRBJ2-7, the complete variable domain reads DTGVSQNPRHKITKRGQNVTFRCDPISEHNRLYWYRQTLGQGPEFLTYFQNEAQLEKSRLLSDRFSAERPKGSFSTLEIQRTEQGDSAMYLCASSFGTVSYEQYFGPGTRLTVT.

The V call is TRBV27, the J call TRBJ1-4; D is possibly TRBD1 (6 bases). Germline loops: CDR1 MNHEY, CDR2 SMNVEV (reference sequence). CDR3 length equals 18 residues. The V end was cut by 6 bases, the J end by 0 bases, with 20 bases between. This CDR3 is CASSGGQTISATNEKLFF. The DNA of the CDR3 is TGTGCCAGCAGCGGTGGACAGACCATCTCTGCAACTAATGAAAAACTGTTTTTT.

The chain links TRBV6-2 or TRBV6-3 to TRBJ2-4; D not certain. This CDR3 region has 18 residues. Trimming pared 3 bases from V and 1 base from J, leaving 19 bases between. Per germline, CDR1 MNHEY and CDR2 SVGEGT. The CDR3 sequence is CASSYEWRGSVAKNIQYF. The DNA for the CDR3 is TGTGCCAGCAGTTATGAATGGAGAGGTTCCGTCGCCAAAAACATTCAGTACTTC.

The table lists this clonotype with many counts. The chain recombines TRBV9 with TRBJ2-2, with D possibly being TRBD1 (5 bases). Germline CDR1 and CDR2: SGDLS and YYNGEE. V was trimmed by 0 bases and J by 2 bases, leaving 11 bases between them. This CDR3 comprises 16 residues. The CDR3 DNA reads TGTGCCAGCAGCGTAGTTCCCAGGGTCAACACCGGGGAGCTGTTTTTT. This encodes CASSVVPRVNTGELFF.

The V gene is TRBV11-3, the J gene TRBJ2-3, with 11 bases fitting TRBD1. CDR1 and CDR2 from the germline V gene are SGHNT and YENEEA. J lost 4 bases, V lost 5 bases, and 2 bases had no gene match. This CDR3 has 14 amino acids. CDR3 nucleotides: TGTGCCAGCAGCATGGGACAGGGGGCAGATACGCAGTATTTT. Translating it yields CASSMGQGADTQYF.

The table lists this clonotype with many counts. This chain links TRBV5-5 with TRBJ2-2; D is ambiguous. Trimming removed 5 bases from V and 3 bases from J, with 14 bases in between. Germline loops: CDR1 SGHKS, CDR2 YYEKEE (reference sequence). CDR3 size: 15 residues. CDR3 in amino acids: CASSSGFWDTGELFF. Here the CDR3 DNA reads TGTGCCAGCAGTTCTGGCTTTTGGGACACCGGGGAGCTGTTTTTT.

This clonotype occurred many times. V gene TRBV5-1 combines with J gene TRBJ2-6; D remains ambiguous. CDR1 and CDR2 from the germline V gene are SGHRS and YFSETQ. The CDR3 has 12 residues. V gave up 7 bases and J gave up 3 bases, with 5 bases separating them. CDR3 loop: CASGYGANVLTF. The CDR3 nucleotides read TGCGCCAGCGGCTATGGGGCCAACGTCCTGACTTTC.

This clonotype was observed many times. The CDR3 DNA reads TGTGCCAGCAGTCCCCGTTTTCCATACGAGCAGTACTTC. It encodes CASSPRFPYEQYF. This sequence joins TRBV28 and TRBJ2-7; D gene uncertain. From germline, CDR1 is MDHEN and CDR2 SYDVKM. This CDR3 is built from 13 residues. V was clipped by 5 bases and J by 4 bases, with 12 bases between them. The entire variable domain, with the rest obtained from reference TRBV28 and TRBJ2-7, is as follows: DVKVTQSSRYLVKRTGEKVFLECVQDMDHENMFWYRQDPGLGLRLIYFSYDVKMKEKGDIPEGYSVSREKKERFSLILESASTNQTSMYLCASSPRFPYEQYFGPGTRLTVT.

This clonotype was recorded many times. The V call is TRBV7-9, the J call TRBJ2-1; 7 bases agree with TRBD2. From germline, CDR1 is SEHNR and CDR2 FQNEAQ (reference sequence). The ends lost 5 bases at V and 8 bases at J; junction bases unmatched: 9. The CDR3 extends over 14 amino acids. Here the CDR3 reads CASSLRAGADEQFF. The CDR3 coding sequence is TGTGCCAGCAGCCTGAGGGCGGGAGCCGATGAGCAGTTCTTC.

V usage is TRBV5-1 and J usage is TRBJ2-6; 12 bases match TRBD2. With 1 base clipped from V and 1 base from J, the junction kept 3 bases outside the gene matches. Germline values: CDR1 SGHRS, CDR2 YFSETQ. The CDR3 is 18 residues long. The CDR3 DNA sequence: TGCGCCAGCAGCTTGTCGACTAGCGGGAGTTCTGGGGCCAACGTCCTGACTTTC. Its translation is CASSLSTSGSSGANVLTF.